A selection of T cell receptor beta chains follows, all from one sample in a study of OX40 agonist ivuxolimab in advanced cancers. Clones were read by immunoSEQ multiplex PCR, and TCRdb kept only the in-frame ones, dropping some. The table lists 6,000 to 7,500 clones, 84% of them singletons. The sample here was CD4+ or CD8+ T cells sorted from blood, taken in a trial of the OX40 agonist ivuxolimab. These receptors all stem from an adult with an advanced solid tumor such as melanoma, head and neck, liver or kidney cancer. CDR3s include the opening cysteine and the closing phenylalanine or tryptophan. The D gene is left open where the match is weak. The listing skips clone size in some rows; elsewhere it reads once, few, many or a size class.

v_gene: TRBV6-1
j_gene: TRBJ1-5
abundance: NA
d_gene: NA
CDR3nt: TGTGCCAGCAGTGAAATAAGTAATAGCAATCAGCCCCAGCATTTT
CDR3aa: CASSEISNSNQPQHF

v_gene: TRBV4-1
j_gene: TRBJ2-1
abundance: NA
d_gene: NA
CDR3nt: TGCGCCAGCAGCCAAGATATGGGGACTTCATCCAATGAGCAGTTCTTC
CDR3aa: CASSQDMGTSSNEQFF

v_gene: TRBV7-7
j_gene: TRBJ1-4
abundance: NA
d_gene: NA
CDR3nt: TGTGCTAGCAGCATGGGTCTTGGGGGATACGAAAAACTGTTTTTT
CDR3aa: CASSMGLGGYEKLFF

v_gene: TRBV19
j_gene: TRBJ1-2
abundance: NA
d_gene: NA
CDR3nt: TGTGCCAGTAGTACACAGGGATCATTCGGCTATGGCTACACCTTC
CDR3aa: CASSTQGSFGYGYTF

v_gene: TRBV27
j_gene: TRBJ1-2
abundance: NA
d_gene: TRBD1
CDR3nt: TGTGCCAGCAGGCCTATCGTTGGGACAGGGGAAGGGTATGGCTACACCTTC
CDR3aa: CASRPIVGTGEGYGYTF

v_gene: TRBV27
j_gene: TRBJ2-7
abundance: NA
d_gene: TRBD2
CDR3nt: TGTGCCAGCCATAGCGGGGACTCCTACGAGCAGTACTTC
CDR3aa: CASHSGDSYEQYF

v_gene: TRBV5-5
j_gene: TRBJ1-1
abundance: NA
d_gene: NA
CDR3nt: TGTGCCAGCAGCCACTCGGGGAGCTTGAACACTGAAGCTTTCTTT
CDR3aa: CASSHSGSLNTEAFF

v_gene: TRBV21-1
j_gene: TRBJ2-1
abundance: NA
d_gene: NA
CDR3nt: TGTGCCAGCAGCCCCCGGCAGGGCGAGGAGCAGTTCTTC
CDR3aa: CASSPRQGEEQFF

v_gene: TRBV29-1
j_gene: TRBJ2-7
abundance: NA
d_gene: TRBD2
CDR3nt: TGCAGCGCCCGGGGGGGGGATTCCTACGAGCAGTACTTC
CDR3aa: CSARGGDSYEQYF

v_gene: TRBV7-8
j_gene: TRBJ2-2
abundance: NA
d_gene: NA
CDR3nt: TGTGCCAGCAGCTTGAGCCTAGCGCCCCCCTCCGGGGAGCTGTTTTTT
CDR3aa: CASSLSLAPPSGELFF

v_gene: TRBV4-2
j_gene: TRBJ2-1
abundance: NA
d_gene: NA
CDR3nt: TGTGCCAGCAGCCAAGAGGGACTGTCCTCCTACAATGAGCAGTTCTTC
CDR3aa: CASSQEGLSSYNEQFF

v_gene: TRBV25-1
j_gene: TRBJ1-4
abundance: NA
d_gene: NA
CDR3nt: TGTGCCAGCAGTCCCCTTTTAGGAGGTGAAAAACTGTTTTTT
CDR3aa: CASSPLLGGEKLFF

v_gene: TRBV6-4
j_gene: TRBJ2-3
abundance: NA
d_gene: TRBD2
CDR3nt: TGTGCCAGCAGCCAACTAGCGGGAGGGACAGATACGCAGTATTTT
CDR3aa: CASSQLAGGTDTQYF

v_gene: TRBV29-1
j_gene: TRBJ2-7
abundance: few
d_gene: TRBD2
CDR3nt: TGCAGCGTTTCGGGGACTAGCGGGGGGTTCGAGCAGTACTTC
CDR3aa: CSVSGTSGGFEQYF

v_gene: TRBV27
j_gene: TRBJ2-2
abundance: NA
d_gene: NA
CDR3nt: TGTGCCAGCAGGGGAGACACCGGGGAGCTGTTTTTT
CDR3aa: CASRGDTGELFF

v_gene: TRBV6-6
j_gene: TRBJ1-2
abundance: NA
d_gene: NA
CDR3nt: TGTGCCAGCAGTTTGGCCGTATCGAACTATGGCTACACCTTC
CDR3aa: CASSLAVSNYGYTF

v_gene: TRBV2
j_gene: TRBJ2-7
abundance: NA
d_gene: NA
CDR3nt: TGTGCCTCGCCAGGGGGGCTGGGAGAGCAGTACTTC
CDR3aa: CASPGGLGEQYF

v_gene: TRBV7-8
j_gene: TRBJ1-5
abundance: NA
d_gene: NA
CDR3nt: TGTGCCAGCAGCTTTAGCAATCAGCCCCAGCATTTT
CDR3aa: CASSFSNQPQHF

v_gene: TRBV9
j_gene: TRBJ2-1
abundance: NA
d_gene: NA
CDR3nt: TGTGCCAGCAGCGTAGATCCGGGAGTCTACAATGAGCAGTTCTTC
CDR3aa: CASSVDPGVYNEQFF